The rows below give T cell receptor beta chains drawn from one sample of a study of blood T cell repertoires in COVID-19. Sequencing was performed with immunoSEQ multiplex PCR; in TCRdb, only in-frame clones are kept and a portion is missing. This table holds about 170,000 clones, over 75% found once. Sequencing input: peripheral blood. These receptors originate from a man older than 75 with COVID-19, enrolled during active disease. CDR3s include the opening cysteine and the closing phenylalanine or tryptophan.

v_gene: TRBV6-2/TRBV6-3; j_gene: TRBJ1-5; CDR3aa: CASSPWTGAWSQHF
v_gene: TRBV2; j_gene: TRBJ2-2; CDR3aa: CASSVSPRGAGELFF
v_gene: TRBV19; j_gene: TRBJ1-2; CDR3aa: CASKWQAYGYTF
v_gene: TRBV2; j_gene: TRBJ1-6; CDR3aa: CASSRSYNSPLHF
v_gene: TRBV19; j_gene: TRBJ1-2; CDR3aa: CASSIGWTGDYGYTF
v_gene: TRBV12-3/TRBV12-4; j_gene: TRBJ1-2; CDR3aa: CASWDRVNYGYTF
v_gene: TRBV7-2; j_gene: TRBJ2-5; CDR3aa: CASSLVRGETQYF
v_gene: TRBV11-2; j_gene: TRBJ1-2; CDR3aa: CASRTLRGYGYTF
v_gene: TRBV3-1/TRBV3-2; j_gene: TRBJ1-1; CDR3aa: CASSQAGGTEAFF
v_gene: TRBV24-1; j_gene: TRBJ2-3; CDR3aa: CATSERGSADTQYF
v_gene: TRBV5-1; j_gene: TRBJ1-1; CDR3aa: CASSPRAGDTEAFF
v_gene: TRBV9; j_gene: TRBJ1-5; CDR3aa: CASSRSNQPQHF
v_gene: TRBV27; j_gene: TRBJ2-5; CDR3aa: CASSDRDRGQETQYF
v_gene: TRBV7-7; j_gene: TRBJ2-2; CDR3aa: CASSSGLANTGELFF